This T cell receptor beta chain is from a study of OX40 agonist ivuxolimab in advanced cancers. At the level of the study: Patients got intravenous ivuxolimab at 0.01 to 10 mg/kg every 2 weeks. Males comprised 75% to 90% of the group, whose mean age was approximately 60 years (range roughly 20 to 90).

This clone counts as medium-sized. Its antigen is unknown. Produced via immunoSEQ multiplex PCR; TCRdb's table is partial and in-frame only. The sample comprises 66,000 or so clones, 87% of which are singletons, and approximately 2% rests with the top ten. Study-wide results and limits: Fewer expanded clones were found on average in CD4+ than in CD8+ T cells.

Trimming left V 5 bases short and J 4 bases short, with 11 bases between. CDR3 size: 13 residues. Germline CDR1 reads SGHAT; CDR2 reads FQNNGV. This material consisted of CD4+ or CD8+ T cells sorted from blood, taken in a trial of the OX40 agonist ivuxolimab. The chain links TRBV11-2 to TRBJ1-2; D is unclear. The receptor's source is an adult with an advanced solid tumor such as melanoma, head and neck, liver or kidney cancer. CDR3 coding DNA: TGTGCCAGCAGCCCCAAGCGACTCTATGGCTACACCTTC. Translation: CASSPKRLYGYTF.